One sample yielded the 15 T cell receptor beta chains listed below, sequenced in a study of T cell responses to AZD1222 COVID-19 vaccine. The data were produced by immunoSEQ multiplex PCR, yet TCRdb's version contains in-frame clones alone and is incomplete. In the table there are approximately 100,000 clones, around 87% of which are singletons. The source was peripheral blood, collected on day 0 of AZD1222 vaccination. These receptors all stem from an adult in good health.

The CDR3 spells CASSQETGATNEKLFF. DNA for the CDR3: TGTGCCAGCTCACAGGAGACAGGCGCAACTAATGAAAAACTGTTTTTT. J is TRBJ1-4 and V is TRBV18, with D perhaps matching TRBD1 (6 bases). Germline lookup yields CDR1 KGHSH and CDR2 LQKENI. Trimming took 4 bases from V and 0 from J, leaving 12 bases between them. The CDR3 length is 16 residues.

The chain uses TRBV11-2 and TRBJ2-3, with TRBD2 matching 11 bases. The germline gives CDR1 SGHAT, CDR2 FQNNGV. The ends lost 0 bases at V and 1 base at J; junction bases unmatched: 6. This CDR3 has 18 residues. The CDR3 DNA is TGTGCCAGCAGCTTAGAGTTCGCACTAGCGGGGGGCACAGATACGCAGTATTTT. This encodes CASSLEFALAGGTDTQYF. Full variable domain (rest looked up from reference TRBV11-2 and TRBJ2-3): EAGVAQSPRYKIIEKRQSVAFWCNPISGHATLYWYQQILGQGPKLLIQFQNNGVVDDSQLPKDRFSAERLKGVDSTLKIQPAKLEDSAVYLCASSLEFALAGGTDTQYFGPGTRLTVL.

The V and J genes are TRBV20-1 and TRBJ1-4, with unresolved D. V lost 1 base, J lost 7 bases, and 4 bases lay in between. The CDR3 runs 11 residues. Germline CDR1 DFQATT, CDR2 SNEGSKA (reference sequence). The chain's CDR3 is CSARVGEKLFF. The CDR3 coding sequence is TGCAGTGCTAGAGTGGGTGAAAAACTGTTTTTT.

The CDR3 protein is CASSQRQGIYEQYF. CDR3 DNA: TGTGCCAGCAGCCAAAGACAGGGTATCTACGAGCAGTACTTC. V usage is TRBV28 and J usage is TRBJ2-7, with 7 bases aligning to TRBD1. The J segment lost 3 bases and the V segment lost 6 bases, leaving 8 bases of the junction unmatched. The CDR3 spans 14 residues. The germline V gene has CDR1 MDHEN and CDR2 SYDVKM.

This chain connects TRBV7-2 to TRBJ1-1; 7 nucleotides line up with TRBD1. The CDR3 contains 14 residues. Trimming at V came to 8 bases and at J to 3 bases, leaving 9 bases not matched to a gene. In germline, CDR1 is SGHTA, CDR2 FQGNSA. The CDR3 here is CASSRGGRDTEAFF. CDR3 DNA: TGTGCCAGCTCCAGGGGGGGCCGGGACACTGAAGCTTTCTTT.

V gene TRBV5-1 combines with J gene TRBJ1-2, with a possible D match to TRBD1 (6 bases). Trimming pared 0 bases from V and 5 bases from J, leaving 17 bases between. Germline-derived CDR1 and CDR2 are SGHRS and YFSETQ. The CDR3 covers 16 residues. The CDR3 region has the DNA TGCGCCAGCAGCTTGGCCGGATTGACAGGAACTTATGGCTACACCTTC. Translated, it gives CASSLAGLTGTYGYTF.

This chain uses TRBV19 with TRBJ1-1; tentatively, D is TRBD1 (5 bases). The CDR3 sequence is 15 residues long. V gave up 3 bases and J gave up 0 bases, with 11 bases separating them. Germline CDR1 is LNHDA and CDR2 is SQIVND (reference sequence). DNA of the CDR3: TGTGCCAGTAGTATTAGACGACAGTTGAACACTGAAGCTTTCTTT. This gives the protein CASSIRRQLNTEAFF.

J is TRBJ1-1 and V is TRBV5-5, with TRBD1 matching 9 bases. The CDR3 has 15 residues. V dropped 4 bases and J dropped 1; count of bases not matched to a gene: 5. Per the germline V gene, CDR1 is SGHKS and CDR2 is YYEKEE (reference sequence). This CDR3 is CASSNGQGKNTEAFF. The DNA for the CDR3 is TGTGCCAGCAGCAATGGACAGGGGAAGAACACTGAAGCTTTCTTT. Full variable domain (missing parts from reference TRBV5-5 and TRBJ1-1): DAGVTQSPTHLIKTRGQQVTLRCSPISGHKSVSWYQQVLGQGPQFIFQYYEKEERGRGNFPDRFSARQFPNYSSELNVNALLLGDSALYLCASSNGQGKNTEAFFGQGTRLTVV.

This chain connects TRBV7-3 to TRBJ2-5; TRBD2 is a possible D gene (7 bases). The CDR3 runs 15 residues. Germline V gene data show CDR1 as SGHTA and CDR2 as FQGTGA. V was clipped by 5 bases and J by 4 bases, with 17 bases between them. The CDR3 sequence: CASSRGGVEGETQYF. The CDR3 DNA is TGTGCCAGCAGCCGAGGGGGGGTCGAGGGAGAGACCCAGTACTTC.

The chain has TRBV2 and TRBJ2-5; perhaps TRBD2 as D (6 bases). The CDR3 loop spans 13 amino acids. The V and J ends lost 6 bases and 4 bases respectively, with 12 bases between them. Per the germline V gene, CDR1 is SNHLY and CDR2 is FYNNEI. The CDR3 coding sequence is TGTGCCAGCAGACCCGACGGGGGAGAGACCCAGTACTTC. Translated: CASRPDGGETQYF.

V and J are TRBV11-3 and TRBJ1-1, with no clear D. In germline, CDR1 is SGHNT, CDR2 YENEEA. CDR3 size: 14 residues. Trimming took 0 bases from V and 4 from J, leaving 9 bases between them. CDR3 region: CASSLDRGSTEAFF. CDR3 in DNA: TGTGCCAGCAGCTTAGATCGGGGAAGCACTGAAGCTTTCTTT.

V and J are TRBV5-1 and TRBJ2-1, with 8 bases identical to TRBD2. Trimming took 4 bases from V and 4 from J; bases not matched to a gene: 7. The CDR3 spans 15 residues. Germline CDR1 SGHRS, CDR2 YFSETQ. This chain's CDR3 is CASSITGTSYNEQFF. In DNA, the CDR3 is TGCGCCAGCAGCATCACCGGGACTAGTTACAATGAGCAGTTCTTC.

V is TRBV2 and J is TRBJ1-6, with 7 nucleotides matching TRBD1. The trim removed 1 base at V and 8 bases at J, leaving 2 bases unmatched. Germline CDR1 SNHLY, CDR2 FYNNEI. CDR3 size: 14 residues. CDR3 sequence reads: CASSEDRGDSPLHF. In DNA form, the CDR3 reads TGTGCCAGCAGTGAAGACAGGGGAGATTCACCCCTCCACTTT.

The gene calls are TRBV19 and TRBJ1-1; D not certain. V was shortened by 3 bases and J by 4 bases, with 15 bases between the two germline ends. The CDR3 runs 15 residues. Germline V gene data show CDR1 as LNHDA and CDR2 as SQIVND (reference sequence). CDR3 nucleotide sequence: TGTGCCAGTAGTATTTCCGCTTTGGCGGGCACTGAAGCTTTCTTT. Translating it yields CASSISALAGTEAFF.

The chain recombines TRBV5-1 with TRBJ1-1; 12 positions agree with TRBD1. CDR3 length: 16 amino acids. V was pared by 0 bases and J by 4 bases, with 4 bases of the junction left unmatched. Germline CDR1 reads SGHRS; CDR2 reads YFSETQ. The CDR3 protein is CASSLGDRGRVTEAFF. CDR3 sequence (DNA): TGCGCCAGCAGCTTGGGGGACAGGGGGCGCGTCACTGAAGCTTTCTTT.